A single sample is the source of the 14 T cell receptor beta chains below, sequenced in a study of T-cell reconstitution after alpha-beta-depleted transplantation in children (dated by TCRdb to the mid-2010s). Libraries were prepared through PCR. The run used an Illumina HiSeq 2500. To normalize quantification of the TCRbeta repertoire, the TCR libraries were built with molecular barcoding that relied on unique molecular identifiers. TCRdb reprocessing: public reads trimmed at Q25 with fastp, clones called with MiXCR, in-frame beta chains kept. When rows share a CDR3 protein, they turn into one entry using the most common DNA and genes. This sample lists about 610,000 distinct CDR3 sequences; 10% were detected once. The ten largest clonotypes hold roughly 4% of the sample. The source was PBMCs from the stem cell graft donor, collected from the stem cell graft. Receptor source: a human donor who donated a stem cell graft to a child with acute myeloid leukemia.

This clonotype was counted ten times or more. This rearrangement joins TRBV12-3 or TRBV12-4 to TRBJ2-1; D perhaps matches TRBD1 (5 bases). The CDR3 has 16 residues. Trimming shortened V by 6 bases and J by 0 bases, and 15 bases separated the two germline ends. CDR3 sequence (DNA): TGTGCCAGCAGACCTCTTAGGGGTATCTCCTACAATGAGCAGTTCTTC. Its protein product is CASRPLRGISYNEQFF.

There are a few counts of this clonotype. This chain connects TRBV20-1 to TRBJ2-5; 13 bases align to TRBD2. This CDR3 region has 13 residues. Germline values: CDR1 DFQATT, CDR2 SNEGSKA (reference sequence). V lost 5 bases, J lost 5 bases, and 2 bases stayed unmatched. Written as DNA, the CDR3 is TGCAGTGCTGGACTAGCGGGAGCCGAGACCCAGTACTTC. Translated: CSAGLAGAETQYF.

This clonotype was detected ten times or more. The CDR3 bases are TGTGCCAGCAGTCCTAGCGGGAGGAGGGGCACAGATACGCAGTATTTT. Translation: CASSPSGRRGTDTQYF. The V call is TRBV6-6, the J call TRBJ2-3, with TRBD2 matching over 11 bases. Trimming took 5 bases from V and 1 from J; bases not matched to a gene: 5. The CDR3 runs to 16 residues. Per the germline V gene, CDR1 is MNHNY and CDR2 is SVGAGI (reference sequence).

The sample holds a few counts of this clonotype. V is TRBV28 and J is TRBJ1-5; no firm D call. V gave up 2 bases and J gave up 5 bases, with 4 bases separating them. This CDR3 has 12 residues. Germline V gene data show CDR1 as MDHEN and CDR2 as SYDVKM. For the CDR3, the DNA is TGTGCCAGCAGTTTAATCGATCAGCCCCAGCATTTT. It encodes CASSLIDQPQHF.

The V and J genes are TRBV20-1 and TRBJ1-5; the match to TRBD1 covers 7 bases. Germline CDR1 DFQATT, CDR2 SNEGSKA (reference sequence). The CDR3 covers 14 residues. V was pared by 5 bases and J by 6 bases, with 10 bases of the junction left unmatched. The CDR3 region is CSAQIGQAGQPQHF. CDR3 sequence (DNA): TGCAGTGCTCAGATTGGACAGGCAGGTCAGCCCCAGCATTTT.

V and J are TRBV12-3 or TRBV12-4 and TRBJ2-6; no reliable D call. This CDR3 contains 15 residues. V was shortened by 6 bases and J by 4 bases, with 13 bases between the two germline ends. In DNA, the CDR3 is TGTGCCAGCAGACACACAGAGGCCGGGGCCAACGTCCTGACTTTC. It specifies CASRHTEAGANVLTF.

The rearrangement joins TRBV28 to TRBJ1-1, with D tentatively TRBD1 (6 bases). This CDR3 has 12 residues. CDR1 is MDHEN, CDR2 SYDVKM, per germline. Deletions cut 10 bases from V and 4 bases from J, with 13 bases between. The CDR3 DNA reads TGTGCCACCTTCCGGACAGTCACTGAAGCTTTCTTT. Translated, it gives CATFRTVTEAFF. The entire variable domain, with the rest obtained from reference TRBV28 and TRBJ1-1, is as follows: DVKVTQSSRYLVKRTGEKVFLECVQDMDHENMFWYRQDPGLGLRLIYFSYDVKMKEKGDIPEGYSVSREKKERFSLILESASTNQTSMYLCATFRTVTEAFFGQGTRLTVV.

This CDR3 is CASSPGTEGNQPQHF. The CDR3 DNA reads TGTGCCAGCTCACCTGGGACAGAGGGGAATCAGCCCCAGCATTTT. V and J are TRBV18 and TRBJ1-5; 7 nucleotides line up with TRBD1. The trim removed 3 bases at V and 4 bases at J, leaving 6 bases unmatched. Germline-derived CDR1 and CDR2 are KGHSH and LQKENI. This CDR3 region has 15 residues.

V is TRBV5-1 and J is TRBJ2-5; TRBD2 aligns across 10 bases. Germline-derived CDR1 and CDR2 are SGHRS and YFSETQ. V trimming: 4 bases; J trimming: 4 bases; junction bases outside the gene matches: 10. The CDR3 contains 16 residues. In DNA form, the CDR3 reads TGCGCCAGCAGCCCCCAGGTAGCGGGAGGATCAGAGACCCAGTACTTC. Translation gives CASSPQVAGGSETQYF. The full variable domain, completed using reference TRBV5-1 and TRBJ2-5, is KAGVTQTPRYLIKTRGQQVTLSCSPISGHRSVSWYQQTPGQGLQFLFEYFSETQRNKGNFPGRFSGRQFSNSRSEMNVSTLELGDSALYLCASSPQVAGGSETQYFGPGTRLLVL.

This clonotype was seen only a few times. The chain recombines TRBV27 with TRBJ2-3; 7 nucleotides line up with TRBD2. Germline V gene lookup returns CDR1 MNHEY and CDR2 SMNVEV (reference sequence). This CDR3 has 16 amino acids. Trimming took 4 bases from V and 0 from J; bases not matched to a gene: 7. The CDR3 DNA reads as TGTGCCAGCAGTTATTCACTAGCGCCTAGCACAGATACGCAGTATTTT. This translates into CASSYSLAPSTDTQYF.

This chain uses TRBV29-1 with TRBJ1-1; D not certain. V was cut by 6 bases and J by 0 bases, with 11 bases left in between. CDR1 SQVTM and CDR2 ANQGSEA come from the germline V gene. The CDR3 spans 13 residues. DNA for the CDR3: TGCAGCGTGAAGGCCATCATGAACACTGAAGCTTTCTTT. Translated: CSVKAIMNTEAFF. The full variable domain, in which reference TRBV29-1 and TRBJ1-1 provide the parts outside the CDR3, is SAVISQKPSRDICQRGTSLTIQCQVDSQVTMMFWYRQQPGQSLTLIATANQGSEATYESGFVIDKFPISRPNLTFSTLTVSNMSPEDSSIYLCSVKAIMNTEAFFGQGTRLTVV.

This clonotype was detected a few times. The chain carries TRBV9 and TRBJ2-5; TRBD2 aligns across 8 bases. The CDR3 is 14 amino acids. The germline V gene encodes CDR1 SGDLS and CDR2 YYNGEE. The CDR3 DNA is TGTGATTCAAGGGGGACTAGGGACCAAGAGACCCAGTACTTC. This codes for CDSRGTRDQETQYF.

The chain uses TRBV2 and TRBJ2-1; 9 bases are a match to TRBD2. Germline assignment: CDR1 SNHLY and CDR2 FYNNEI. V dropped 9 bases and J dropped 0; count of bases not matched to a gene: 3. The CDR3 loop spans 14 amino acids. CDR3 amino acids: CASLAGISYNEQFF. CDR3 DNA: TGTGCCAGTCTAGCGGGGATCTCCTACAATGAGCAGTTCTTC.

Notes on this clonotype: This could be a read error, since a much larger clone is one nucleotide away. The chain's CDR3 is CASSQDGRGRVHEQYF. As DNA, the CDR3 is TGTGCCAGCAGCCAAGACGGACGGGGTAGGGTCCACGAGCAGTACTTC. The chain uses TRBV3-1 and TRBJ2-7, with D possibly matching TRBD2 (5 bases). The CDR3 loop spans 16 amino acids. V was cut by 0 bases and J by 5 bases, with 17 bases left in between. The germline gives CDR1 LGHDT, CDR2 YNNKEL (reference sequence).